These T cell receptor beta chains were read from a single sample in a study of T-cell memory formation after mild COVID-19. From the 5' RACE reads, TCRdb called clonotypes with MiXCR, one entry per CDR3 protein. The data hold approximately 480,000 distinct CDR3 sequences, with roughly 20% observed a single time. The sample comprised PBMCs or a T cell subset sorted from them (not recorded which). The receptors stem from an adult woman who had mild COVID-19 (a few samples of this study predate the infection). Cell type and time point are not known. Both conserved end residues are part of each CDR3. The order of the fields is V gene, D gene, J gene, clone size, CDR3 DNA, CDR3 protein. A D gene is named only where the DNA matches it firmly. Some rows have no size entry. The others give once, few or many, or a class for an expanded clone.

V: TRBV4-3; D: TRBD2; J: TRBJ2-7; size: few; DNA: TGCGCCAGCAGCCAAGTTGGGACTAGCGGGAGAGCAGGCGAGCAGTACTTC; CDR3: CASSQVGTSGRAGEQYF
V: TRBV6-6; D: TRBD1; J: TRBJ2-1; size: .; DNA: TGTGCCAGCAGCCTGACGGACAGGGGCAATGAGCAGTTCTTC; CDR3: CASSLTDRGNEQFF
V: TRBV7-9; D: .; J: TRBJ1-4; size: .; DNA: TGTGCCAGCAGCCTCCCGTGGAGGGAAAAACTGTTTTTT; CDR3: CASSLPWREKLFF
V: TRBV12-3/TRBV12-4; D: TRBD2; J: TRBJ2-7; size: many; DNA: TGTGCCAGCAGTTTTGGGGGGGGCTACGAGCAGTACTTC; CDR3: CASSFGGGYEQYF
V: TRBV15; D: TRBD1; J: TRBJ2-7; size: many; DNA: TGTGCCACCAGCAGGGACAGGGGCTACGAGCAGTACTTC; CDR3: CATSRDRGYEQYF
V: TRBV7-8; D: TRBD1; J: TRBJ1-2; size: many; DNA: TGTGCCAGCAGCTTATCCAGGGCAGGGGGCTACCGCAATGGCTACACCTTC; CDR3: CASSLSRAGGYRNGYTF
V: TRBV7-9; D: TRBD1; J: TRBJ1-5; size: .; DNA: TGTGCCAGCAGCGCCGGGGACAGGGGGCGGAATCAGCCCCAGCATTTT; CDR3: CASSAGDRGRNQPQHF
V: TRBV5-1; D: .; J: TRBJ1-1; size: .; DNA: TGCGCCAGCAGCTTGGACGGAATGTACACTGAAGCTTTCTTT; CDR3: CASSLDGMYTEAFF
V: TRBV2; D: .; J: TRBJ1-6; size: .; DNA: TGTGCCAGCAGCAACAGGGCCTATAATTCACCCCTCCACTTT; CDR3: CASSNRAYNSPLHF
V: TRBV24-1; D: TRBD1; J: TRBJ2-7; size: few; DNA: TGTGCCACCGCACCGGGACAGGGGCTAACCTACGAGCAGTACTTC; CDR3: CATAPGQGLTYEQYF
V: TRBV5-8; D: .; J: TRBJ1-1; size: .; DNA: TGTGCCAGCAGCTTCGGCAGGGGCAACACTGAAGCTTTCTTT; CDR3: CASSFGRGNTEAFF
V: TRBV19; D: .; J: TRBJ2-7; size: .; DNA: TGTGCCAGTAGTGCTTTAGGAAGGACTCTCTCCTACGAGCAGTACTTC; CDR3: CASSALGRTLSYEQYF
V: TRBV12-3/TRBV12-4; D: TRBD1; J: TRBJ1-5; size: many; DNA: TGTGCCAGCAGTGCCGGGGGGACAGGGCGCAATCAGCCCCAGCATTTT; CDR3: CASSAGGTGRNQPQHF
V: TRBV5-4; D: .; J: TRBJ2-1; size: .; DNA: TGTGCCAGCAGCTTGAAGGCGCCTAGCTCCGATGAGCAGTTCTTC; CDR3: CASSLKAPSSDEQFF
V: TRBV5-5; D: TRBD1; J: TRBJ1-2; size: few; DNA: TGTGCCAGCAGCTTAGACAGGGTAAACTATGGCTACACCTTC; CDR3: CASSLDRVNYGYTF
V: TRBV5-6; D: .; J: TRBJ1-5; size: .; DNA: TGTGCCAGCAGCTTGTGGTCTACCAGGGCGAGCAATCAGCCCCAGCATTTT; CDR3: CASSLWSTRASNQPQHF
V: TRBV5-1; D: .; J: TRBJ1-1; size: .; DNA: TGCGCCAGCAGCCTCGGACAAGCGGACACTGAAGCTTTCTTT; CDR3: CASSLGQADTEAFF
V: TRBV6-5; D: .; J: TRBJ1-2; size: few; DNA: TGTGCCAGCAGTTACTCTTCCAGGGGTGCCCACTATGGCTACACCTTC; CDR3: CASSYSSRGAHYGYTF
V: TRBV18; D: .; J: TRBJ1-5; size: .; DNA: TGTGCCAGCTCACTAGGGACCCAGAATCAGCCCCAGCATTTT; CDR3: CASSLGTQNQPQHF
V: TRBV4-1; D: .; J: TRBJ2-5; size: .; DNA: TGCGCCAGCGGAATGGGACCTTCGCAAGAGACCCAGTACTTC; CDR3: CASGMGPSQETQYF
V: TRBV4-1; D: .; J: TRBJ2-2; size: .; DNA: TGCGCCAGCAGCCAAGGCAGGGGAACTGTCACCGGGGAGCTGTTTTTT; CDR3: CASSQGRGTVTGELFF
V: TRBV15; D: TRBD2; J: TRBJ2-1; size: .; DNA: TGTGCCACCAGCAGGGAAGCGGGAGCGCACAATGAGCAGTTCTTC; CDR3: CATSREAGAHNEQFF
V: TRBV24-1; D: TRBD1; J: TRBJ2-3; size: .; DNA: TGTGCCACCAGTACAGGGGAAGTTGTCCCTGTCGGTACGCAGTATTTT; CDR3: CATSTGEVVPVGTQYF
V: TRBV19; D: .; J: TRBJ1-4; size: few; DNA: TGTGCCAGTACCGCTAATGAAAAACTGTTTTTT; CDR3: CASTANEKLFF
V: TRBV10-3; D: TRBD2; J: TRBJ2-3; size: few; DNA: TGTGCCATCGGAAAAACGGGAGGTTTAGGAGATACGCAGTATTTT; CDR3: CAIGKTGGLGDTQYF
V: TRBV12-3/TRBV12-4; D: TRBD1; J: TRBJ1-2; size: .; DNA: TGTGCCAGCAGGGGCGGGACAGGGGGCTTAGATGGCTACACCTTC; CDR3: CASRGGTGGLDGYTF
V: TRBV7-2; D: .; J: TRBJ2-5; size: many; DNA: TGTGCCAGCAGCTTAGCGGGATTCAAAGAGACCCAGTACTTC; CDR3: CASSLAGFKETQYF
V: TRBV11-2; D: TRBD2; J: TRBJ2-1; size: few; DNA: TGTGCCAGCAGCTTACCCGCTAGCGGGAGAACGAATGAGCAGTTCTTC; CDR3: CASSLPASGRTNEQFF
V: TRBV9; D: .; J: TRBJ1-1; size: .; DNA: TGTGCCAGCAGCGTAGGGACGGCCAACACTGAAGCTTTCTTT; CDR3: CASSVGTANTEAFF
V: TRBV12-3/TRBV12-4; D: .; J: TRBJ2-6; size: .; DNA: TGTGCCAGCAGTTTTGGACAGTCCACCTCCTCTGGGGCCAACGTCCTGACTTTC; CDR3: CASSFGQSTSSGANVLTF
V: TRBV27; D: .; J: TRBJ2-7; size: .; DNA: TGTGCCAGCAGTTCGCCGGGACGGGGTTTTTACGAGCAGTACTTC; CDR3: CASSSPGRGFYEQYF
V: TRBV5-1; D: .; J: TRBJ2-7; size: .; DNA: TGCGCCAGCAGGAAAGACGTCTACGAGCAGTACTTC; CDR3: CASRKDVYEQYF
V: TRBV9; D: .; J: TRBJ2-1; size: .; DNA: TGTGCCGGAGGTTACTACAATGAGCAGTTCTTC; CDR3: CAGGYYNEQFF
V: TRBV20-1; D: .; J: TRBJ2-6; size: few; DNA: TGCAGTGCTAGAAGGGTTTCGAGGGCGCAAGGGGCCAACGTCCTGACTTTC; CDR3: CSARRVSRAQGANVLTF
V: TRBV4-3; D: TRBD2; J: TRBJ2-4; size: .; DNA: TGCGCCAGCAGCCCCTTGACTAGCGGGAGTGGGAACATTCAGTACTTC; CDR3: CASSPLTSGSGNIQYF
V: TRBV7-9; D: TRBD1; J: TRBJ1-5; size: few; DNA: TGTGCCAGCAGCTCCGACAGGGGGCACCCCAATCAGCCCCAGCATTTT; CDR3: CASSSDRGHPNQPQHF
V: TRBV14; D: TRBD2; J: TRBJ2-2; size: few; DNA: TGTGCCAGCAGCCAGGCTAGCGGCAACACCGGGGAGCTGTTTTTT; CDR3: CASSQASGNTGELFF
V: TRBV29-1; D: TRBD2; J: TRBJ2-5; size: .; DNA: TGCAGCGTTGTGATAGCGGGATTGGAGACCCAGTACTTC; CDR3: CSVVIAGLETQYF
V: TRBV7-2; D: .; J: TRBJ2-7; size: .; DNA: TGTGCCAGCAGCCGGAGAGGCCCCTACGAGCAGTACTTC; CDR3: CASSRRGPYEQYF
V: TRBV12-3/TRBV12-4; D: .; J: TRBJ2-2; size: few; DNA: TGTGCCAGCAGTCCCCCGGGCTCCAGCACCGGGGAGCTGTTTTTT; CDR3: CASSPPGSSTGELFF
V: TRBV25-1; D: .; J: TRBJ1-2; size: .; DNA: TGTGCCAGCAGTGTCAGGGACGGCTACACCTTC; CDR3: CASSVRDGYTF
V: TRBV14; D: .; J: TRBJ1-1; size: few; DNA: TGTGCCAGCAGCCAAGATTTTACGGGGGATTGGACTGAAGCTTTCTTT; CDR3: CASSQDFTGDWTEAFF
V: TRBV6-1; D: TRBD1; J: TRBJ2-7; size: few; DNA: TGTGCCAGCAGCAGATTTGGGGACAGACATTTGCCCGGTGAGCAGTACTTC; CDR3: CASSRFGDRHLPGEQYF
V: TRBV5-1; D: .; J: TRBJ2-7; size: many; DNA: TGCGCCAGCAGCTTGGCAGGGGTCGGTTACGAGCAGTACTTC; CDR3: CASSLAGVGYEQYF
V: TRBV15; D: .; J: TRBJ2-2; size: few; DNA: TGTGCCACCAGCAGGGGGGGGACAAATACCGGGGAGCTGTTTTTT; CDR3: CATSRGGTNTGELFF
V: TRBV5-1; D: .; J: TRBJ1-2; size: .; DNA: TGCGCCAGCAGCTTGGGAGAGGGAGGTACCTATGGCTACACCTTC; CDR3: CASSLGEGGTYGYTF
V: TRBV7-9; D: .; J: TRBJ2-7; size: few; DNA: TGTGCCAGCAGCTTAGAATCTAGCTACGAGCAGTACTTC; CDR3: CASSLESSYEQYF